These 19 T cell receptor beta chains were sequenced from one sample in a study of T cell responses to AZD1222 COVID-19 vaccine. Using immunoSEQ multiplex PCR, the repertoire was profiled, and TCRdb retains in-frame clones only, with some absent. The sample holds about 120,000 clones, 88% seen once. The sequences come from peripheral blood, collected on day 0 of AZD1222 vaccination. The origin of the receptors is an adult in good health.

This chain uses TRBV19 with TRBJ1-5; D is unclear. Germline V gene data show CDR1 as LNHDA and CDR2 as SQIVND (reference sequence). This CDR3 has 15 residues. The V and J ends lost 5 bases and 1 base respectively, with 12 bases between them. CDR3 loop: CASSPGARSNQPQHF. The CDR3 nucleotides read TGTGCCAGTAGTCCGGGCGCCCGGAGCAATCAGCCCCAGCATTTT.

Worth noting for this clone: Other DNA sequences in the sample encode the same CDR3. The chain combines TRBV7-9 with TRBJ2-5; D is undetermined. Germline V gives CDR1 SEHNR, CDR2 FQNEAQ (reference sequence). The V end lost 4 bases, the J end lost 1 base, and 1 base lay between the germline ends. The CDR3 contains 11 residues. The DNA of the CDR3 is TGTGCCAGCAGCTCCCAAGAGACCCAGTACTTC. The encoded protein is CASSSQETQYF.

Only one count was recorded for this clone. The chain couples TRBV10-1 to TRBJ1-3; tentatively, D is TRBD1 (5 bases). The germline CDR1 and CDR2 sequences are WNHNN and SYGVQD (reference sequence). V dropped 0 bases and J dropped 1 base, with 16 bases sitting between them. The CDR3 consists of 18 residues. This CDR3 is CASSESLRGTLSGNTIYF. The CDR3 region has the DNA TGCGCCAGCAGTGAGTCGTTGCGGGGGACCTTATCTGGAAACACCATATATTTT.

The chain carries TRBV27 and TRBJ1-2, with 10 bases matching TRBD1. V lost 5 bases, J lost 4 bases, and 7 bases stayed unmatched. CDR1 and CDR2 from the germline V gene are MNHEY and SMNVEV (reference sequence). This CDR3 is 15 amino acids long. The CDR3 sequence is CASSPGQGVAYGYTF. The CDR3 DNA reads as TGTGCCAGCAGTCCCGGACAGGGGGTTGCCTATGGCTACACCTTC.

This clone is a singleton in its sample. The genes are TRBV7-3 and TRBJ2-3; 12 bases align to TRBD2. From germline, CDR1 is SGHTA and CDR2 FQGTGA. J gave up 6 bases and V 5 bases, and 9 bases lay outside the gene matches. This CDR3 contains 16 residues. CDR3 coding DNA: TGTGCCAGCAGCCACCGAGCTAGCGGGGGGGCCGATACGCAGTATTTT. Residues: CASSHRASGGADTQYF.

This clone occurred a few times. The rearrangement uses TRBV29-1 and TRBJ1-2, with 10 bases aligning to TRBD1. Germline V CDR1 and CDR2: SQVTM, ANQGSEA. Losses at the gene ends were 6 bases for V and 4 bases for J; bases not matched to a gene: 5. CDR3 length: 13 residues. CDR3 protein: CSVGRTGGYGYTF. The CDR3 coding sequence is TGCAGCGTCGGACGGACAGGGGGCTATGGCTACACCTTC.

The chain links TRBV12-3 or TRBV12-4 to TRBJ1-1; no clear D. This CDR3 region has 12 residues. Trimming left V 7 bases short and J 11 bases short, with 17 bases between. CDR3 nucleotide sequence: TGTGCCAGCACTTTCACCCTTGCGAGGGCTTTCTTT. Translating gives CASTFTLARAFF.

CDR3 sequence: CASSVHRETTGTF. CDR3 nucleotide sequence: TGCGCCAGCAGCGTACACCGGGAAACTACGGGGACCTTC. The V call is TRBV5-1, the J call TRBJ1-2; no reliable D call. V lost 4 bases and J lost 14, with 21 bases in between. This CDR3 contains 13 residues. The germline gives CDR1 SGHRS, CDR2 YFSETQ.

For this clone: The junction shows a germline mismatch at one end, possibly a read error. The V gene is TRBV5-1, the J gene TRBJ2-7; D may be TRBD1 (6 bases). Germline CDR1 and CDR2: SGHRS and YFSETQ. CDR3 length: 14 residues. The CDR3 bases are TGCGCCAGCAGCTTGGGGGGGCCGGGGATGCTGAGTGACTTC. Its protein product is CASSLGGPGMLSDF.

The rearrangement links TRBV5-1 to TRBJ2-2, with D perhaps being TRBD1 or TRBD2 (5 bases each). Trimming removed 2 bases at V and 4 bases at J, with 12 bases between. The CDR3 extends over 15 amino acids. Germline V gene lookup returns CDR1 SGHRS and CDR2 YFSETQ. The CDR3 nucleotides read TGCGCCAGCAGCTTCGGGGCAGCCACCACCGGGGAGCTGTTTTTT. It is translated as CASSFGAATTGELFF.

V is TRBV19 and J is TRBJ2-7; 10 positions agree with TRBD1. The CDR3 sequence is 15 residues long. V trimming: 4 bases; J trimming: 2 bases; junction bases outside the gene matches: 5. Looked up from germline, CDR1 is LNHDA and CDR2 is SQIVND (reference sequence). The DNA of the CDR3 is TGTGCCAGTAGTACCCGGGACAGGGGACCCTACGAGCAGTACTTC. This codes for CASSTRDRGPYEQYF.

The CDR3 sequence is CATRNSENTEAFF. The CDR3 nucleotides read TGTGCCACCAGGAATTCGGAGAACACTGAAGCTTTCTTT. The chain recombines TRBV24-1 with TRBJ1-1, with D hard to call. This CDR3 comprises 13 residues. Germline CDR1 KGHDR, CDR2 SFDVKD. V lost 7 bases to trimming and J lost 1 base, with 9 bases between them.

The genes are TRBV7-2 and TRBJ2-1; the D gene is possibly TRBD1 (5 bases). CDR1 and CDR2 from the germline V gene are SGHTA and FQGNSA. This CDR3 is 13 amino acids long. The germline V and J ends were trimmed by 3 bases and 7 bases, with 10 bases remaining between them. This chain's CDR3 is CASSFRESNEQFF. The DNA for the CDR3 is TGTGCCAGCAGCTTCAGGGAATCAAATGAGCAGTTCTTC.

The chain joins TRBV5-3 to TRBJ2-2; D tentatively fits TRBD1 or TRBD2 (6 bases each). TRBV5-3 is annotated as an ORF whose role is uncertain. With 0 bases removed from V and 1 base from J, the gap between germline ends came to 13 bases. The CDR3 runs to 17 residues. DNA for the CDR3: TGTGCCAGAAGCTTGGAAGGGGGACTTTGGAACACCGGGGAGCTGTTTTTT. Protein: CARSLEGGLWNTGELFF.

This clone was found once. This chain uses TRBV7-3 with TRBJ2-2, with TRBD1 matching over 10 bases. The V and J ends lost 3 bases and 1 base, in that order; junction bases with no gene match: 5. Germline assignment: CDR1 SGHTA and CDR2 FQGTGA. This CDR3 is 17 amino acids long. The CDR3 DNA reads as TGTGCCAGCAGCTTGCCCGACAGGGGGCAGAACACCGGGGAGCTGTTTTTT. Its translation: CASSLPDRGQNTGELFF.

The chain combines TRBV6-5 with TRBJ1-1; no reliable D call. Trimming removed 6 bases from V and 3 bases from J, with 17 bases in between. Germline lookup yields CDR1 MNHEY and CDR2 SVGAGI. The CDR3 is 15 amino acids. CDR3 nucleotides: TGTGCCAGCAGAAAACGGACGGTTCGGGACACTGAAGCTTTCTTT. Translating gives CASRKRTVRDTEAFF.

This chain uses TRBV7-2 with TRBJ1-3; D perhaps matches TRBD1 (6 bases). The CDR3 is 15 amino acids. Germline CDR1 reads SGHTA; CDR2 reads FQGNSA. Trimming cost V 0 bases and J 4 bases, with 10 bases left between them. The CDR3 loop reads CASSLAGTLGNTIYF. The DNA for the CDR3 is TGTGCCAGCAGCTTAGCCGGGACACTGGGAAACACCATATATTTT.

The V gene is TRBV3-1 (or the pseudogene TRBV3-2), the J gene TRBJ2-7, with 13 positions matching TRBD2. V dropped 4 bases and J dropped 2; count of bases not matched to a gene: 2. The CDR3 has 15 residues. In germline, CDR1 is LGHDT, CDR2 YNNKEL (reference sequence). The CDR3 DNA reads TGTGCCAGCAGCCGGACTAGCGGGGGCACCTACGAGCAGTACTTC. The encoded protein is CASSRTSGGTYEQYF.

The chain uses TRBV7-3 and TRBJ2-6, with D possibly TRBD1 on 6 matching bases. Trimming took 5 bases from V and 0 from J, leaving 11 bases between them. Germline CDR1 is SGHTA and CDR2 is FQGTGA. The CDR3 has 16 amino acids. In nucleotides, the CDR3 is TGTGCCAGCAGCACCTCAGGGGACTCTGGGGCCAACGTCCTGACTTTC. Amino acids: CASSTSGDSGANVLTF.